This T cell receptor (beta chain) is from a study of T cells of healthy individuals. TCRdb reprocessed the 5' RACE reads via MiXCR and lists one record per CDR3 protein. Altogether some 82,000 distinct CDR3 sequences are present, approximately 5.4% being singletons, with the ten largest covering around 6.9%. Germline-derived CDR1 and CDR2 are MDHEN and SYDVKM. V lost 6 bases, J lost 3 bases, and 11 bases lay in between. The CDR3 runs 13 residues. This clonotype was counted ten times or more. The V and J genes are TRBV28 and TRBJ1-2; D ambiguous. The receptor was isolated from a female donor in good health. The CDR3 loop reads CASSQQPYYGYTF. The DNA for the CDR3 is TGTGCCAGCAGCCAACAACCCTACTATGGCTACACCTTC.